This T cell receptor beta chain stems from a study of CD8 T cells in ankylosing spondylitis. In this sample, this clonotype turned up many times. From germline, CDR1 is SGHDT and CDR2 YYEEEE. The CDR3 covers 12 residues. TCRdb called the 5' RACE reads again in MiXCR, with one record for every CDR3 protein. This table has 200,000 to 300,000 distinct CDR3 sequences, 20% to 30% appearing once. Input material: blood, either unsorted or a sorted T cell fraction (not recorded which). This TCR came from a male donor with ankylosing spondylitis or in good health (not recorded which). This chain links TRBV5-6 with TRBJ1-2; D might be TRBD1 (6 bases). The CDR3 protein is CASGQPNYGYTF. CDR3 nucleotides: TGTGCTAGCGGACAGCCCAACTATGGCTACACCTTC.